Listed below are T cell receptor beta chains from one sample, sequenced in a study of blood T cell repertoires in COVID-19. The table came from immunoSEQ multiplex PCR; TCRdb's copy has only in-frame clones and leaves some out. The sample holds over 200,000 clones, more than 75% seen once. Sequences were obtained from peripheral blood. These TCRs come from an elderly man with acute or convalescent COVID-19. Both conserved end residues are part of each CDR3.

>TRBV28|TRBJ2-6
CASSPSRTGVGSGANVLTF
>TRBV7-9|TRBJ2-7
CASSLAAAQGGEQYF
>TRBV12-3/TRBV12-4|TRBJ1-2
CASSLDSTYGYTF
>TRBV9|TRBJ2-7
CASSVADRPYEQYF
>TRBV29-1|TRBJ2-7
CSVEYPASSGYEQYF
>TRBV19|TRBJ2-2
CATIAPGAKNTGELFF
>TRBV10-3|TRBJ1-2
CAISDQGYGYTF
>TRBV5-4|TRBJ1-5
CASSLVKGITNQPQHF
>TRBV7-2|TRBJ1-4
CASSLAVRANEKLFF
>TRBV21-1|TRBJ2-3
CASSKLGTATDTQYF
>TRBV29-1|TRBJ2-1
CSVPLQGVQQFF
>TRBV10-3|TRBJ1-3
CAAQGQGATENTIYF
>TRBV25-1|TRBJ2-3
CASSERGGSDTQYF
>TRBV9|TRBJ2-2
CASSVPFGGQNTGELFF
>TRBV6-5|TRBJ2-1
CASKGASSYNEQFF
>TRBV11-2|TRBJ2-7
CASSLSGQGPYEQYF
>TRBV27|TRBJ2-7
CASSRYGLAGAEQYF
>TRBV6-5|TRBJ2-5
CACSRVGQGAETQYF
>TRBV5-1|TRBJ1-4
CASSGDINEKLFF
>TRBV29-1|TRBJ1-1
CSVWDRNTEAFF
>TRBV7-2|TRBJ2-7
CASSLSLQGYEQYF
>TRBV7-2|TRBJ1-1
CASSSDRKTEAFF
>TRBV29-1|TRBJ1-4
CSAGGQGSGEKLFF
>TRBV2|TRBJ1-5
CAATRQGGTQPQHF
>TRBV4-1|TRBJ2-4
CASSQATGTGGSRQNIQYF
>TRBV18|TRBJ2-1
CASSPPLQGLSNEQFF
>TRBV19|TRBJ2-1
CAIPDREYSSGRVIEQFF
>TRBV7-2|TRBJ2-2
CASSVNPGGIPGELFF
>TRBV6-2/TRBV6-3|TRBJ1-1
CASSGFGTGGEAFF
>TRBV12-3/TRBV12-4|TRBJ2-5
CASGRGPGTQYF
>TRBV7-9|TRBJ2-1
CASSSSTFRGRLYNEQFF
>TRBV15|TRBJ1-2
CATSRRDTTRDGYTF
>TRBV30|TRBJ2-2
CAWSISRDRNTGELFF
>TRBV3-1/TRBV3-2|TRBJ2-3
CASSQSGIGTDTQYF
>TRBV27|TRBJ2-1
CASSLSGRGSSYNEQFF
>TRBV19|TRBJ1-2
CASSTPSGGRVYGYTF
>TRBV5-6|TRBJ2-2
CASSFGFLWGRDAGELFF
>TRBV20-1|TRBJ1-3
CSANGQDTIYF
>TRBV7-3|TRBJ2-3
CASSLQGDTQYF
>TRBV19|TRBJ1-1
CASRDTGTTEAFF
>TRBV10-3|TRBJ1-2
CAISDGQGVGYTF
>TRBV19|TRBJ1-6
CASSTTGERSPLHF
>TRBV5-1|TRBJ2-3
CASSQGTGQGPDTQYF